This is a list of T cell receptor beta chains from one sample in a study of cytomegalovirus exposure and HLA in healthy donors. The protocol was immunoSEQ multiplex PCR, while the TCRdb copy is restricted to in-frame clones and leaves out a portion. Among about 190,000 clones listed, roughly 80% were seen once. Input material: PBMCs. The receptors were sampled from a woman between 18 and 29 years old in good health and CMV-seronegative. The CDR3 runs from the conserved cysteine through the conserved F or W. Fields, in order: D gene, clone size, J gene, V gene, CDR3 protein, CDR3 DNA. A D gene is named only where the DNA matches it firmly. Expanded clones get a size class; other rows say once, few or many, or leave the size out.

NA | NA | TRBJ1-6 | TRBV20-1 | CSASGASPLHF | TGCAGTGCTAGCGGAGCTTCACCCCTCCACTTT
TRBD1 | NA | TRBJ2-4 | TRBV5-6 | CASSLLGTGPAKNIQYF | TGTGCCAGCAGCCTACTAGGGACAGGGCCCGCCAAAAACATTCAGTACTTC
TRBD1 | NA | TRBJ1-2 | TRBV5-6 | CASSLQGAPRGYTF | TGTGCCAGCAGCTTACAGGGGGCCCCACGCGGCTACACCTTC
TRBD1 | few | TRBJ2-2 | TRBV5-6 | CASSPGQGADSGELFF | TGTGCCAGCAGCCCTGGACAGGGGGCGGATTCCGGGGAGCTGTTTTTT
NA | NA | TRBJ1-1 | TRBV28 | CASTSPERVWNTEAFF | TGTGCCAGCACCTCCCCGGAGAGGGTCTGGAACACTGAAGCTTTCTTT
NA | NA | TRBJ1-6 | TRBV7-3 | CASSLISGNPLHF | TGTGCCAGCAGCTTAATTTCCGGGAATCCCCTCCACTTT
TRBD1 | NA | TRBJ1-2 | TRBV27 | CASSLSFAGTALIYGYTF | TGTGCCAGCAGTTTATCTTTCGCTGGGACAGCCCTTATCTATGGCTACACCTTC
NA | few | TRBJ2-7 | TRBV10-2 | CATGVNYEQYF | TGCGCCACCGGGGTCAACTACGAGCAGTACTTC
TRBD1 | few | TRBJ2-7 | TRBV14 | CASSQGKGWDRLFYEQYF | TGTGCCAGCAGCCAAGGGAAGGGATGGGACAGACTTTTCTACGAGCAGTACTTC
NA | few | TRBJ1-4 | TRBV6-5 | CASSPDGRGEKLFF | TGTGCCAGCAGTCCTGACGGTAGGGGTGAAAAACTGTTTTTT
TRBD1 | NA | TRBJ1-5 | TRBV4-2 | CASSRSGQAQTFNQPQHF | TGTGCCAGCAGCCGATCAGGACAGGCACAAACCTTCAATCAGCCCCAGCATTTT
NA | once | TRBJ2-7 | TRBV5-1 | CASSDPDFSYEQYF | TGCGCCAGCAGCGATCCGGACTTCTCCTACGAGCAGTACTTC
TRBD1 | NA | TRBJ1-2 | TRBV19 | CASSITEAGDRTSYGYTF | TGTGCCAGTAGTATAACTGAAGCCGGGGACAGGACCTCCTATGGCTACACCTTC
TRBD1 | NA | TRBJ1-1 | TRBV2 | CASRVGGASEAFF | TGTGCCAGCAGAGTAGGGGGCGCCTCTGAAGCTTTCTTT
NA | NA | TRBJ1-1 | TRBV19 | CASSISLGRGGTEAFF | TGTGCCAGTAGTATCTCCCTGGGCCGAGGGGGCACTGAAGCTTTCTTT
TRBD1 | few | TRBJ2-7 | TRBV15 | CATSREKGQTYEQYF | TGTGCCACCAGCCGAGAAAAGGGACAGACCTACGAGCAGTACTTC
TRBD1 | NA | TRBJ2-7 | TRBV5-4 | CASSRDRGRRYF | TGTGCCAGCAGCCGGGACAGGGGGCGCCGGTACTTC
TRBD2 | NA | TRBJ2-2 | TRBV2 | CASSLGLVAAGELFF | TGTGCCAGCAGTCTAGGACTAGTCGCGGCCGGGGAGCTGTTTTTT
TRBD1 | NA | TRBJ2-3 | TRBV11-3 | CASSKGGQGTDTQYF | TGTGCCAGCAGCAAAGGGGGACAGGGCACAGATACGCAGTATTTT
NA | NA | TRBJ1-6 | TRBV10-1 | CASSEDRVNSPLHF | TGCGCCAGCAGTGAGGACCGGGTTAATTCACCCCTCCACTTT
TRBD2 | NA | TRBJ2-5 | TRBV5-1 | CASIAAGGETQYF | TGCGCCAGCATTGCAGCGGGAGGAGAGACCCAGTACTTC
NA | NA | TRBJ2-7 | TRBV19 | CASSIQHSQGEQYF | TGTGCCAGTAGTATTCAGCACAGCCAGGGAGAGCAGTACTTC
NA | few | TRBJ2-1 | TRBV20-1 | CSARLRYEQFF | TGCAGTGCTAGACTCCGGTATGAGCAGTTCTTC
TRBD2 | NA | TRBJ2-3 | TRBV13 | CASSASGERTDTQYF | TGTGCCAGCAGCGCCAGCGGGGAGCGCACAGATACGCAGTATTTT
NA | few | TRBJ2-7 | TRBV2 | CASNLRVYEQYF | TGTGCCAGCAATCTCAGGGTCTACGAGCAGTACTTC
TRBD1 | few | TRBJ2-1 | TRBV28 | CASSPRLRDRGSDNEQFF | TGTGCCAGCAGCCCCAGGCTCCGGGACAGGGGGTCCGACAATGAGCAGTTCTTC
TRBD1 | once | TRBJ1-1 | TRBV18 | CASSPTGGITEAFF | TGTGCCAGCTCACCAACAGGGGGAATTACTGAAGCTTTCTTT
TRBD2 | NA | TRBJ2-7 | TRBV5-1 | CASKDGGRAYEQYF | TGCGCCAGCAAGGATGGCGGGAGGGCCTACGAGCAGTACTTC
NA | NA | TRBJ1-2 | TRBV6-5 | CASSYGARQIYGYTF | TGTGCCAGCAGTTATGGGGCAAGGCAGATCTATGGCTACACCTTC
NA | NA | TRBJ1-1 | TRBV9 | CASSRYTGSEAFF | TGTGCCAGTTCCCGGTATACAGGATCTGAAGCTTTCTTT
NA | NA | TRBJ2-2 | TRBV9 | CASSVGGRTRRTGELFF | TGTGCCAGCAGCGTAGGGGGCAGGACCCGAAGGACCGGGGAGCTGTTTTTT
NA | NA | TRBJ2-3 | TRBV11-2 | CASSSRGSTDTQYF | TGTGCCAGCAGCTCCAGAGGCAGCACAGATACGCAGTATTTT
TRBD2 | NA | TRBJ2-7 | TRBV5-4 | CASSLRSSGKYEQYF | TGTGCCAGCAGCTTGAGGTCTAGCGGAAAATACGAGCAGTACTTC
NA | NA | TRBJ1-2 | TRBV11-2 | CASSLSSQVVYGYTF | TGTGCCAGCAGCTTATCTTCCCAGGTTGTCTATGGCTACACCTTC
NA | NA | TRBJ2-3 | TRBV7-3 | CASSLTGGPWDTQYF | TGTGCCAGCAGCTTAACGGGGGGGCCATGGGATACGCAGTATTTT
NA | NA | TRBJ2-7 | TRBV27 | CASSFRSAGYYEQYF | TGTGCCAGCAGTTTCCGAAGTGCAGGGTACTACGAGCAGTACTTC
NA | NA | TRBJ2-3 | TRBV18 | CASPDSYTDTQYF | TGTGCCAGCCCGGACAGCTACACAGATACGCAGTATTTT
TRBD2 | NA | TRBJ2-5 | TRBV19 | CASSISGRAQETQYF | TGTGCCAGTAGTATAAGCGGGAGGGCCCAAGAGACCCAGTACTTC
TRBD1 | NA | TRBJ2-7 | TRBV7-9 | CASSLDVGGHEQYF | TGTGCCAGCAGCTTAGATGTAGGGGGCCACGAGCAGTACTTC
TRBD2 | NA | TRBJ2-5 | TRBV19 | CASSTRTSGRVLETQYF | TGTGCCAGTAGTACGCGGACTAGCGGGAGGGTTTTGGAGACCCAGTACTTC
TRBD1 | NA | TRBJ2-3 | TRBV9 | CASSGTVSTDTQYF | TGTGCCAGCAGTGGGACAGTTAGCACAGATACGCAGTATTTT
NA | NA | TRBJ2-1 | TRBV28 | CASSLGDRAGVRYNEQFF | TGTGCCAGCAGTTTGGGGGACAGAGCGGGAGTTCGCTACAATGAGCAGTTCTTC
TRBD2 | NA | TRBJ2-3 | TRBV4-2 | CASSQILAGGTDTQYF | TGTGCCAGCAGCCAAATACTAGCGGGAGGGACAGATACGCAGTATTTT
NA | NA | TRBJ1-1 | TRBV7-8 | CASSLGQGRGYTEAFF | TGTGCCAGCAGCTTAGGTCAGGGTAGGGGGTACACTGAAGCTTTCTTT
NA | NA | TRBJ2-7 | TRBV25-1 | CASSEFPTGSYEQYF | TGTGCCAGCAGTGAATTCCCCACGGGCTCCTACGAGCAGTACTTC